Listed here are 6 T cell receptor beta chains from one sample, sequenced in a study of blood T cell repertoires in COVID-19. Generated by immunoSEQ multiplex PCR, the TCRdb table keeps only in-frame clones and is missing some. This sample carries 400,000 to 450,000 clones, about 92% of them seen once, and the ten largest clones take 0.6%. The specimen was PBMCs or T cells enriched from blood (not recorded which). Every receptor here comes from a young man who had recovered from COVID-19.

CDR3 amino acids: CASMLAGGREQFF. CDR3 coding DNA: TGTGCCAGCATGCTAGCGGGAGGGCGTGAGCAGTTCTTC. The chain uses TRBV6-5 and TRBJ2-1, with TRBD2 matching 12 bases. The CDR3 sequence is 13 residues long. Trimming cost V 7 bases and J 9 bases; bases outside gene matches: 4. Per the germline V gene, CDR1 is MNHEY and CDR2 is SVGAGI.

This clone has just a few counts. This chain uses TRBV5-1 with TRBJ2-1; 8 nucleotides agree with TRBD2. The ends lost 0 bases at V and 8 bases at J; junction bases unmatched: 7. This CDR3 comprises 15 residues. The V gene's germline CDR1 is SGHRS and CDR2 YFSETQ. The CDR3 sequence: CASSLAGTRTDEQFF. Here the CDR3 DNA reads TGCGCCAGCAGCTTGGCCGGGACTAGGACTGATGAGCAGTTCTTC.

The V and J genes are TRBV27 and TRBJ2-7; 11 positions agree with TRBD2. The germline gives CDR1 MNHEY, CDR2 SMNVEV (reference sequence). Losses at the gene ends were 7 bases for V and 3 bases for J; bases not matched to a gene: 8. This CDR3 comprises 15 residues. This CDR3 is CASNDAGTSGYEQYF. DNA for the CDR3: TGTGCCAGCAACGACGCCGGGACTAGCGGCTACGAGCAGTACTTC.

CDR3 sequence (DNA): TGCGCCAGCAGCTTAGACAGGAATTCACCCCTCCACTTT. Residues: CASSLDRNSPLHF. V and J are TRBV10-1 and TRBJ1-6, with D possibly TRBD1 on 6 matching bases. The ends were cut back, 6 bases at V and 7 bases at J, with 10 bases in the middle. This CDR3 spans 13 amino acids. Per germline, CDR1 WNHNN and CDR2 SYGVQD (reference sequence).

The chain combines TRBV9 with TRBJ1-1, with TRBD1 as a possible D gene (5 bases). Per germline, CDR1 SGDLS and CDR2 YYNGEE. This CDR3 is built from 14 residues. V was shortened by 0 bases and J by 3 bases, with 9 bases between the two germline ends. The CDR3 here is CASSVDPTDTEAFF. For the CDR3, the DNA is TGTGCCAGCAGCGTAGACCCGACAGACACTGAAGCTTTCTTT. Complete variable domain (other parts from reference TRBV9 and TRBJ1-1): DSGVTQTPKHLITATGQRVTLRCSPRSGDLSVYWYQQSLDQGLQFLIQYYNGEERAKGNILERFSAQQFPDLHSELNLSSLELGDSALYFCASSVDPTDTEAFFGQGTRLTVV.

The chain joins TRBV7-9 to TRBJ2-2; no reliable D call. CDR1 is SEHNR, CDR2 FQNEAQ, per germline (reference sequence). The V end lost 5 bases, the J end lost 6 bases, and 16 bases lay between the germline ends. The CDR3 totals 15 residues. The CDR3 nucleotides are TGTGCCAGCAGCCGTCATCTAAATACTCCCGGGGAGCTGTTTTTT. It translates to CASSRHLNTPGELFF.